The 13 T cell receptor beta chains presented below share a single source sample, sequenced in a study of T cells after yellow fever vaccination. TCRdb fed the 5' RACE reads into MiXCR, producing one record per CDR3 protein. The table has 96,000 or so distinct CDR3 sequences, almost 9% seen once. The sample was CD8+ T cells not binding an NS4B(214-222) dextramer, sorted from PBMCs, taken roughly 14 days after the first yellow fever vaccination. These receptors all come from a man in his late teens or twenties who received the YFV17D yellow fever vaccine.

This clonotype appeared a few times. The chain employs TRBV4-1 and TRBJ1-2; the match to TRBD1 covers 9 bases. Germline CDR1 MGHRA, CDR2 YSYEKL. The V gene end was trimmed by 1 base and the J gene end by 7 bases; junction bases not matched to a gene: 16. The CDR3 sequence is 18 residues long. The CDR3 loop reads CASSQVGFRTRDRAGYTF. For the CDR3, the DNA is TGCGCCAGCAGCCAAGTTGGTTTCCGGACCCGGGACAGGGCTGGCTACACCTTC.

Only a few counts were recorded for this clonotype. The chain recombines TRBV28 with TRBJ2-2; 7 bases are shared with TRBD1. Germline V CDR1 and CDR2: MDHEN, SYDVKM. The CDR3 totals 16 residues. V was clipped by 1 base and J by 5 bases; unmatched bases: 7. The CDR3, as DNA: TGTGCCAGCAGTTTATTGGGGACAGTGAAAACCGGGGAGCTGTTTTTT. Protein product: CASSLLGTVKTGELFF.

As to this clonotype: With a much larger clone just one base away, this may be a read error. V and J are TRBV12-3 or TRBV12-4 and TRBJ2-7; D remains unclear. CDR3 size: 11 residues. Trimming cost V 6 bases and J 6 bases, with 9 bases left between them. CDR3 residues: CASSIGGEQYF. CDR3 nucleotides: TGTGCCAGCAGCATCGGCGGCGAGCAGTACTTC.

The V call is TRBV5-4, the J call TRBJ1-3; D call uncertain. Germline V gene lookup returns CDR1 SGHNT and CDR2 YYREEE (reference sequence). The CDR3 extends over 16 amino acids. V lost 4 bases to trimming and J lost 0 bases, with 14 bases between them. CDR3 sequence reads: CASSRGGESSGNTIYF. As DNA, the CDR3 is TGTGCCAGCAGCCGAGGCGGGGAGAGCTCTGGAAACACCATATATTTT.

This clonotype was observed at least ten times. The genes are TRBV27 and TRBJ1-1; the D is unclear. Germline V CDR1 and CDR2: MNHEY, SMNVEV (reference sequence). The CDR3 spans 14 residues. V lost 3 bases to trimming and J lost 0 bases, with 8 bases between them. The CDR3 region is CASSLGSMNTEAFF. CDR3 nucleotide sequence: TGTGCCAGCAGTTTGGGCAGCATGAACACTGAAGCTTTCTTT.

This clonotype was counted only a few times. The V and J genes are TRBV7-2 and TRBJ2-1; 7 nucleotides match TRBD2. The V gene's germline CDR1 is SGHTA and CDR2 FQGNSA. There are 16 residues in the CDR3. Trimming cost V 1 base and J 0 bases; bases outside gene matches: 3. The CDR3 loop reads CASSLGGGDSYNEQFF. The CDR3 bases are TGTGCCAGCAGCTTAGGGGGGGGTGACTCCTACAATGAGCAGTTCTTC.

This chain's CDR3 is CASSYSFGGFGNTIYF. The CDR3 bases are TGTGCCAGCAGTTATAGTTTCGGAGGATTTGGAAACACCATATATTTT. The V gene is TRBV6-5, the J gene TRBJ1-3, with unresolved D. Trimming pared 3 bases from V and 3 bases from J, leaving 15 bases between. CDR1 is MNHEY and CDR2 is SVGAGI in the germline V gene. CDR3 size: 16 residues.

This clonotype was counted between two and nine times. The J gene is TRBJ2-7, the V gene TRBV5-4; D ambiguous. V was trimmed by 2 bases and J by 0 bases, leaving 3 bases between them. The CDR3 covers 12 residues. Germline lookup yields CDR1 SGHNT and CDR2 YYREEE (reference sequence). The CDR3 DNA follows: TGTGCCAGCAGCTTTAACTCCTACGAGCAGTACGTC. As protein: CASSFNSYEQYV.

With regard to this clonotype: One end of the junction varies from germline; a read error may be responsible. V gene TRBV4-3 combines with J gene TRBJ1-1; D perhaps matches TRBD1 (5 bases). Germline V gene lookup returns CDR1 LGHNA and CDR2 YSLEER. The CDR3 is made up of 15 amino acids. The CDR3 is CASSQVGLRNTEGFF. The DNA of the CDR3 is TGCGCCAGCAGCCAAGTGGGACTGCGGAACACTGAAGGTTTCTTT.

This clonotype has ten or more counts. The rearrangement links TRBV7-9 to TRBJ2-2; the D gene is possibly TRBD2 (6 bases). Looked up from germline, CDR1 is SEHNR and CDR2 is FQNEAQ (reference sequence). The CDR3 has 14 amino acids. Trimming shortened V by 6 bases and J by 5 bases, and 13 bases separated the two germline ends. In DNA, the CDR3 is TGTGCCAGCAGGCGGGACGGACAAACCGGGGAGCTGTTTTTT. Its translation: CASRRDGQTGELFF. Together with reference TRBV7-9 and TRBJ2-2, the CDR3 gives the full variable domain: DTGVSQNPRHKITKRGQNVTFRCDPISEHNRLYWYRQTLGQGPEFLTYFQNEAQLEKSRLLSDRFSAERPKGSFSTLEIQRTEQGDSAMYLCASRRDGQTGELFFGEGSRLTVL.

This clonotype was counted only a few times. The rearrangement uses TRBV6-2 or TRBV6-3 and TRBJ2-1; D call uncertain. CDR3 length: 12 residues. CDR1 MNHEY and CDR2 SVGEGT come from the germline V gene. V was trimmed by 4 bases and J by 8 bases, leaving 9 bases between them. The CDR3 loop is CASSSAVYEQFF. The CDR3 DNA reads as TGTGCCAGCAGTTCGGCGGTTTATGAGCAGTTCTTC.

This clonotype was seen ten or more times. The CDR3 is CASSLARGYTDTQYF. The CDR3 DNA follows: TGTGCCAGCAGTTTAGCGCGAGGGTACACAGATACGCAGTATTTT. The chain is built from TRBV12-3 or TRBV12-4 and TRBJ2-3; the D gene is possibly TRBD2 (5 bases). The V end lost 0 bases, the J end lost 2 bases, and 9 bases lay between the germline ends. CDR3 length: 15 amino acids.

The genes are TRBV5-1 and TRBJ1-2; 8 positions agree with TRBD1. CDR3 size: 15 residues. V shed 2 bases, J shed 1 base, and the junction held 4 bases outside the gene matches. Looked up from germline, CDR1 is SGHRS and CDR2 is YFSETQ. CDR3 residues: CASSFRDRHNYGYTF. The DNA of the CDR3 is TGCGCCAGCAGCTTCCGGGACAGGCATAACTATGGCTACACCTTC.